This T cell receptor (beta chain) was sequenced in a study of T cell responses to AZD1222 COVID-19 vaccine. Whole-study results and caveats: Just 5 or 6 AZD1222 recipients tested seropositive at baseline. It should be noted that donors were predominantly white British and more often female, and clonal diversity was possibly underestimated.

Here immunoSEQ multiplex PCR was the method, and the copy in TCRdb shows in-frame clones only, minus some. The profile shows over 110,000 clones, around 93% of them singletons. From germline, CDR1 is SGHNT and CDR2 YENEEA. V shed 8 bases and J 12 bases; nucleotides not matched to a gene: 16. This CDR3 contains 16 residues. In regard to this clone: What it binds is not known.

The sample here was peripheral blood, taken on day 0 of AZD1222 vaccination. This receptor was taken from an adult in good health. The chain has TRBV11-3 and TRBJ2-1; 13 bases match TRBD2. Written as DNA, the CDR3 is TGTGCCAGCCGACTCACTAGCGGGAGGGTAAACATAGGGCAGTTCTTC. Protein product: CASRLTSGRVNIGQFF.